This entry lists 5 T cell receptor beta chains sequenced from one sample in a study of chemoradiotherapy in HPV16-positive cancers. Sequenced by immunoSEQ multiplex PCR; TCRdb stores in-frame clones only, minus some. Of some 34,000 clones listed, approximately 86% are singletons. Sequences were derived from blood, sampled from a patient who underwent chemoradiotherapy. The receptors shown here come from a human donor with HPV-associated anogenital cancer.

CDR3 residues: CASGRGKSSEQYF. The CDR3, as DNA: TGTGCCAGCGGTAGGGGCAAGAGCAGCGAGCAGTACTTC. The V call is TRBV6-5, the J call TRBJ2-7; a weak D match, TRBD1 (5 bases). V lost 8 bases and J lost 6, with 17 bases in between. The germline CDR1 and CDR2 sequences are MNHEY and SVGAGI. The CDR3 consists of 13 residues.

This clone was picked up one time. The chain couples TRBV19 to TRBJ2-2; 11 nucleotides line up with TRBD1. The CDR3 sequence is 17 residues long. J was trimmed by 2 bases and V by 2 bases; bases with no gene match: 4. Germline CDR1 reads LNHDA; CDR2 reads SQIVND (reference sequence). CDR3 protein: CASSITGQGANTGELFF. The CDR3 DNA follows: TGTGCCAGTAGTATAACCGGACAGGGGGCAAACACCGGGGAGCTGTTTTTT.

The CDR3 loop reads CASRTAHHPSYEQYF. CDR3 DNA sequence: TGCGCCAGCCGCACTGCTCACCACCCCTCCTACGAGCAGTACTTC. The chain carries TRBV10-2 and TRBJ2-7; no clear D gene. The length of the CDR3 is 15 residues. Between the trimmed V and J ends, which lost 8 bases and 0 bases, there was a span of 17 bases. Germline V gene data show CDR1 as WSHSY and CDR2 as SAAADI.

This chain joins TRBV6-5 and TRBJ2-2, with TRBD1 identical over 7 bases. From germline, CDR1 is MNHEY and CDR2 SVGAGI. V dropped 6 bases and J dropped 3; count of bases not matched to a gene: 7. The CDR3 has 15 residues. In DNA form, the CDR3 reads TGTGCCAGCAGACCCGACAGGGCTCACACCGGGGAGCTGTTTTTT. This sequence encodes CASRPDRAHTGELFF.

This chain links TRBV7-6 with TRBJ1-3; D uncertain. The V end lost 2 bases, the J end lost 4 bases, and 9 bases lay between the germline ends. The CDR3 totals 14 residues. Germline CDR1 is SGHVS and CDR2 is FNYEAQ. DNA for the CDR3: TGTGCCAGCAGCTTACGAACAACCGGAAACACCATATATTTT. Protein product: CASSLRTTGNTIYF.